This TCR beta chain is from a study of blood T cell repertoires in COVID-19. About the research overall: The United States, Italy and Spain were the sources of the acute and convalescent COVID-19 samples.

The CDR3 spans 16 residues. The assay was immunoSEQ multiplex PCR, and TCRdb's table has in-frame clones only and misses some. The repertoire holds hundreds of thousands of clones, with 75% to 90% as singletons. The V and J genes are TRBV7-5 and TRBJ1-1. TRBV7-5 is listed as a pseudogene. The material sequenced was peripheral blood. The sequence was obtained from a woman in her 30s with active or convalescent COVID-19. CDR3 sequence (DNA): TGTGTCAGAAGCCCACCCCCCACACTAATGAACACTGAAGCTTTCTTT. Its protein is CVRSPPPTLMNTEAFF.